This TCR beta chain was identified during a study of T cell responses to AZD1222 COVID-19 vaccine. Overall study findings and caveats: Repertoire collection took place solely once the T cell response had peaked. White British donors predominated, females outnumbered males, and clonal diversity was possibly underestimated. The study found vaccine-associated CD4 TCRs spanning spike, dominant at 160-218 and 743-854.

Assay used: immunoSEQ multiplex PCR; TCRdb lists only in-frame clones, some missing. The repertoire holds more than 90,000 clones, with roughly 89% as singletons. This CDR3 is 13 amino acids long. Trimming removed 1 base from V and 0 bases from J, with 4 bases in between. Germline V CDR1 and CDR2: SGHVS, FQNEAQ. A remark on this clone: What it binds is not known.

Second-dose intervals of approximately 4 or approximately 12 weeks were pooled. Sample: peripheral blood, taken 28 days after the second AZD1222 dose. V gene TRBV7-8 combines with J gene TRBJ2-7; D is unclear. The receptor's source is an adult who received the AZD1222 COVID-19 vaccine. CDR3: CASSLGASYEQYF. The DNA of the CDR3 is TGTGCCAGCAGCTTAGGGGCCTCCTACGAGCAGTACTTC.